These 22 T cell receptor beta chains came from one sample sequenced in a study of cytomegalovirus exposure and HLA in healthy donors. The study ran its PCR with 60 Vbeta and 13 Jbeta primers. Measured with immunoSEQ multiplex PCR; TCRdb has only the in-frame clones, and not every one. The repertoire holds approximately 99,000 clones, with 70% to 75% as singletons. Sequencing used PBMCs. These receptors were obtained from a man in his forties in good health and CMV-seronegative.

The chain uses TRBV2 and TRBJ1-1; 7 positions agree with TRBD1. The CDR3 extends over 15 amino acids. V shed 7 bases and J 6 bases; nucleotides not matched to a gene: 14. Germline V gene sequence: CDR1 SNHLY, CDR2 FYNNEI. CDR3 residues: CASIRDSPQGSEAFF. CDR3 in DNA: TGTGCCAGCATTAGGGACAGCCCACAGGGGTCTGAAGCTTTCTTT.

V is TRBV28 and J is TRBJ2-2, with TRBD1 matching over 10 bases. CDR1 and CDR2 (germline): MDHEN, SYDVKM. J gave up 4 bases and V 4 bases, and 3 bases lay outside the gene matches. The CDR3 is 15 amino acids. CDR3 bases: TGTGCCAGCAGTTCCCGGGACAGGGGCACCGGGGAGCTGTTTTTT. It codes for CASSSRDRGTGELFF.

The chain's CDR3 is CASSREGAEAFF. DNA for the CDR3: TGTGCCAGCAGCAGAGAGGGGGCTGAAGCTTTCTTT. This chain connects TRBV5-6 to TRBJ1-1; D perhaps matches TRBD1 (6 bases). Trimming cost V 4 bases and J 6 bases, with 10 bases left between them. Per germline, CDR1 SGHDT and CDR2 YYEEEE. The CDR3 covers 12 residues. The full variable domain, completed using reference TRBV5-6 and TRBJ1-1, is DAGVTQSPTHLIKTRGQQVTLRCSPKSGHDTVSWYQQALGQGPQFIFQYYEEEERQRGNFPDRFSGHQFPNYSSELNVNALLLGDSALYLCASSREGAEAFFGQGTRLTVV.

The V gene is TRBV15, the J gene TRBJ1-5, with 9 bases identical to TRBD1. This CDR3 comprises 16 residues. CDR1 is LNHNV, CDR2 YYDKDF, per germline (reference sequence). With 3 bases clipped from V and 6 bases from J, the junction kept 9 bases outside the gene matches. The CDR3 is CATSSSLGTGTQPQHF. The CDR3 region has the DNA TGTGCCACCAGCAGCTCGCTGGGGACAGGGACTCAGCCCCAGCATTTT.

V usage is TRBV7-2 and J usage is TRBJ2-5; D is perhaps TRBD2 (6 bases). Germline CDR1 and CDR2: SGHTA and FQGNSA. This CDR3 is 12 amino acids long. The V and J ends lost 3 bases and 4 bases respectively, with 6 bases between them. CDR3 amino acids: CASSFGRETQYF. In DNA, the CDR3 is TGTGCCAGCAGCTTCGGGAGAGAGACCCAGTACTTC.

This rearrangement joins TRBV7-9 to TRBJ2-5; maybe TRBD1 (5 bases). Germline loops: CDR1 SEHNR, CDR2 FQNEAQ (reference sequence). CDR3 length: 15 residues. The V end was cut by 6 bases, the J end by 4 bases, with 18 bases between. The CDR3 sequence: CASRPKVGDGETQYF. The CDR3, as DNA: TGTGCCAGCAGACCGAAAGTAGGGGATGGAGAGACCCAGTACTTC.

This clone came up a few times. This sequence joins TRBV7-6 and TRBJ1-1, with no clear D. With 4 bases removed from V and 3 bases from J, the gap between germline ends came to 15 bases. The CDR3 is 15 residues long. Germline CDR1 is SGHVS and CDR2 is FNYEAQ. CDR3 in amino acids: CASSSTPAPDTEAFF. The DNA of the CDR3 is TGTGCCAGCAGCTCAACCCCAGCGCCGGACACTGAAGCTTTCTTT.

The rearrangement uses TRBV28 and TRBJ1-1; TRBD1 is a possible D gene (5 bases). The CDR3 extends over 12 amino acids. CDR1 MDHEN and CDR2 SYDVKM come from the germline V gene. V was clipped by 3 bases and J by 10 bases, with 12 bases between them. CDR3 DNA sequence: TGTGCCAGCAGTTTGGGACTCGGAGGAGCTTTCTTT. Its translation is CASSLGLGGAFF.

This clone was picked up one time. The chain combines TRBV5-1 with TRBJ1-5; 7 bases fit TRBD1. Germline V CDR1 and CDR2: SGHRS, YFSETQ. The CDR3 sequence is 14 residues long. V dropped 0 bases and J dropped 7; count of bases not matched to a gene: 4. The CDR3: CASSLGGGGQPQHF. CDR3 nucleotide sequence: TGCGCCAGCAGCTTGGGAGGGGGCGGCCAGCCCCAGCATTTT.

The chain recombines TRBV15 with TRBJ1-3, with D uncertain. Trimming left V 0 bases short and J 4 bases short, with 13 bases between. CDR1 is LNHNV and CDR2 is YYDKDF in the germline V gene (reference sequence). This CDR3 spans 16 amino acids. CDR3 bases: TGTGCCACCAGCAGAGAGTTAGCCACCGGAGGAAACACCATATATTTT. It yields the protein CATSRELATGGNTIYF.

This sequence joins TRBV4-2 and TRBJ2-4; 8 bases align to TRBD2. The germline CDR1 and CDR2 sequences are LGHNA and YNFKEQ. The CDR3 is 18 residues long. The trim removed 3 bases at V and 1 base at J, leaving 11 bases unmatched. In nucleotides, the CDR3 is TGTGCCAGCAGCCAGAAAATCGGCGGGGGGAACGCCAAAAACATTCAGTACTTC. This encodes CASSQKIGGGNAKNIQYF.

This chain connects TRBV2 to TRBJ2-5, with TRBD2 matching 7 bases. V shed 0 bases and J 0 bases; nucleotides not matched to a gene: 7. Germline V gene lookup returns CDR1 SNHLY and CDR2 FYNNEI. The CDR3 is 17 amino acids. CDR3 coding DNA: TGTGCCAGCAGTGAAGCCCGATCTAGCGGATACCAAGAGACCCAGTACTTC. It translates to CASSEARSSGYQETQYF.

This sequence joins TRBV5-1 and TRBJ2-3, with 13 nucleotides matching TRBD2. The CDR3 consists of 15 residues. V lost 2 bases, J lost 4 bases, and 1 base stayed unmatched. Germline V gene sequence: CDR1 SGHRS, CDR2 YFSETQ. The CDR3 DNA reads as TGCGCCAGCAGCTTACTAGCGGGGGGGCCAGATACGCAGTATTTT. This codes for CASSLLAGGPDTQYF.

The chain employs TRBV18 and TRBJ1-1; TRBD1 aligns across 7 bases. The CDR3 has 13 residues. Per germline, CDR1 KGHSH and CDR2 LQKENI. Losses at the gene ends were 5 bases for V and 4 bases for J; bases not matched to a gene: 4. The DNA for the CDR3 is TGTGCCAGCTCAGGTGGGACAGCCACTGAAGCTTTCTTT. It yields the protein CASSGGTATEAFF.

In DNA, the CDR3 is TGTGCCAGCAGTGCGTGGACAGGGGAATACTTGAAGCAGGAGGAGGCTTTCTTT. Translation: CASSAWTGEYLKQEEAFF. The V and J genes are TRBV6-1 and TRBJ1-1; 9 bases fit TRBD1. Germline lookup yields CDR1 MNHNS and CDR2 SASEGT. Trimming removed 4 bases from V and 11 bases from J; junction bases left unmatched: 23. The CDR3 consists of 18 residues.

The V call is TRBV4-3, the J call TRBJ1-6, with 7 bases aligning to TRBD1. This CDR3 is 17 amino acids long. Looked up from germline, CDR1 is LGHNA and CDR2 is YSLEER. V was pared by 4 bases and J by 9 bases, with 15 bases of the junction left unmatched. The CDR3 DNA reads TGCGCCAGCAGCCGCCTGGGGGCGGCAGGGGGGAGTTCACCCCTCCACTTT. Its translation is CASSRLGAAGGSSPLHF.

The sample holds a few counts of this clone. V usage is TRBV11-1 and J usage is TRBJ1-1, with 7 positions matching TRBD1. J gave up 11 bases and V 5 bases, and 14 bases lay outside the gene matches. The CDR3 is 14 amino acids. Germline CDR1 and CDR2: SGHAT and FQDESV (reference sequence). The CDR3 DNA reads TGTGCCAGCAGCACCTACAGGGGACAACTAGTCGCTTTCTTT. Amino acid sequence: CASSTYRGQLVAFF.

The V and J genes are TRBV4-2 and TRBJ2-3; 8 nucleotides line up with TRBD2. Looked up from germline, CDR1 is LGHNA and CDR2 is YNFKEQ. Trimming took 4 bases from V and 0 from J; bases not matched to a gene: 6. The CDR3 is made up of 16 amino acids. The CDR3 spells CASSRSTGGSTDTQYF. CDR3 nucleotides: TGTGCCAGCAGCCGAAGTACGGGGGGGAGCACAGATACGCAGTATTTT.

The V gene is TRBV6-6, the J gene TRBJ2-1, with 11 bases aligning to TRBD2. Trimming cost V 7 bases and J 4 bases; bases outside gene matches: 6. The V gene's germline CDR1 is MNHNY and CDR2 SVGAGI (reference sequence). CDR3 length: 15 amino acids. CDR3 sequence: CASTGVAGGYNEQFF. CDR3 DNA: TGTGCCAGCACGGGAGTAGCGGGGGGGTACAATGAGCAGTTCTTC.

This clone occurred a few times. CDR3 nucleotide sequence: TGCGCCAGCAGCCCCCGCGGGGATCCGGAGCCCCAGCATTTT. Translated: CASSPRGDPEPQHF. This sequence joins TRBV5-1 and TRBJ1-5; D gene uncertain. CDR1 SGHRS and CDR2 YFSETQ come from the germline V gene. CDR3 length: 14 residues. The ends were cut back, 4 bases at V and 8 bases at J, with 16 bases in the middle.

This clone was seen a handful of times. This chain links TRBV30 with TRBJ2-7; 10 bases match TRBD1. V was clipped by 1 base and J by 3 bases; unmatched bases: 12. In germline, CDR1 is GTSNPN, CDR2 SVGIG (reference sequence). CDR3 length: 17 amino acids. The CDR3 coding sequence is TGTGCCTGGAGTGCCGGGACAGGGGTCTCGGGTTACTACGAGCAGTACTTC. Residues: CAWSAGTGVSGYYEQYF.

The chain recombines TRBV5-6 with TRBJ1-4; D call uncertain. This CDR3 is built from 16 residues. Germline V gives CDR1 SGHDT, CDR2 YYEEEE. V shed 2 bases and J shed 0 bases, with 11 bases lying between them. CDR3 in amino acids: CASSFGPPATNEKLFF. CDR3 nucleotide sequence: TGTGCCAGCAGCTTTGGCCCTCCCGCAACTAATGAAAAACTGTTTTTT.